This paragraph reports one T cell receptor (beta chain). Its antigen remains unknown. The sample belongs to a study of cytomegalovirus exposure and HLA in healthy donors. Looking at the study overall: From HLA-typed donors, an early data release held approximately 85 million unique TCRs.

The germline V gene has CDR1 SEHNR and CDR2 FQNEAQ (reference sequence). The CDR3 consists of 14 residues. V was clipped by 1 base and J by 7 bases, with 13 bases between them. 60 Vbeta and 13 Jbeta primers were used in PCR. The repertoire was sequenced with immunoSEQ multiplex PCR; TCRdb's copy has only in-frame clones and lacks some. The sample records around 160,000 clones, just under 75% being singletons. Points from the study as a whole: A missense DCLRE1C variant was associated with V- and J-gene trimming of TCR beta chains in a later analysis, and an independent cohort replicated the association. As a later analysis showed, several of the most significant clusters appeared to be linked to common viral pathogens. Indistinguishable V segments such as TRBV6-2 and TRBV6-3 were excluded.

The sample taken for sequencing was PBMCs. V is TRBV7-9 and J is TRBJ1-2; D not certain. The receptor comes from a woman aged 18-29 years in good health and CMV-seronegative. The CDR3: CASSLVSAMGGYTF. Written as DNA, the CDR3 is TGTGCCAGCAGCTTAGTAAGCGCGATGGGTGGCTACACCTTC. The full variable domain, in which reference TRBV7-9 and TRBJ1-2 provide the parts outside the CDR3, is DTGVSQNPRHKITKRGQNVTFRCDPISEHNRLYWYRQTLGQGPEFLTYFQNEAQLEKSRLLSDRFSAERPKGSFSTLEIQRTEQGDSAMYLCASSLVSAMGGYTFGSGTRLTVV.